These 32 T cell receptor beta chains share one sample of origin, sequenced in a study of T cells in Graves' hyperthyroidism and ophthalmopathy. The investigators amplified TCR beta CDR3 regions from RNA transcripts. The HTBI primer set served for first-round RT-PCR of the TCR CDR3. Using its own MiXCR run on the multiplex PCR reads, TCRdb lists one record per CDR3 protein. This sample has 490,000 or so distinct CDR3 sequences; around a fifth occur once, and the top ten carry approximately 54%. Material: blood. The receptor set was obtained from a woman in her seventies with Graves' ophthalmopathy.

This clonotype was detected ten times or more. The CDR3 coding sequence is TGTGCCAGCAGCTCAATGACATTCTACGAGCAGTACTTC. Translation gives CASSSMTFYEQYF. V gene TRBV11-2 combines with J gene TRBJ2-7, with D uncertain. CDR3 size: 13 residues. V shed 4 bases and J shed 3 bases, with 10 bases lying between them. Germline CDR1 and CDR2: SGHAT and FQNNGV.

This clonotype was seen more than once but under ten times. The chain uses TRBV20-1 and TRBJ2-1; 14 bases align to TRBD2. V gave up 5 bases and J gave up 10 bases; unmatched junction bases: 10. The germline V gene has CDR1 DFQATT and CDR2 SNEGSKA (reference sequence). This CDR3 is 15 amino acids long. In DNA, the CDR3 is TGCAGTGCTCAACCGGGACTAGCGGGAGAACGGGAGCAGTTCTTC. This gives the protein CSAQPGLAGEREQFF.

The chain employs TRBV7-3 and TRBJ1-6; D is unresolved. Trimming removed 2 bases at V and 5 bases at J, with 7 bases between. The CDR3 loop spans 14 amino acids. Looked up from germline, CDR1 is SGHTA and CDR2 is FQGTGA. CDR3 bases: TGTGCCAGCAGCTTAGACGTGAATAATTCACCCCTCCACTTT. It translates to CASSLDVNNSPLHF. The full variable domain, rest sourced from reference TRBV7-3 and TRBJ1-6, is GAGVSQTPSNKVTEKGKYVELRCDPISGHTALYWYRQSLGQGPEFLIYFQGTGAADDSGLPNDRFFAVRPEGSVSTLKIQRTERGDSAVYLCASSLDVNNSPLHFGNGTRLTVT.

Ten or more counts support this clonotype. This sequence joins TRBV28 and TRBJ2-1; D not certain. From germline, CDR1 is MDHEN and CDR2 SYDVKM. The CDR3 totals 14 residues. The germline V and J ends were trimmed by 3 bases and 3 bases, with 9 bases remaining between them. Here the CDR3 reads CASSFSIGYNEQFF. CDR3 coding DNA: TGTGCCAGCAGTTTTAGCATCGGCTACAATGAGCAGTTCTTC.

The chain couples TRBV7-9 to TRBJ1-2; 8 nucleotides agree with TRBD1. Germline CDR1 is SEHNR and CDR2 is FQNEAQ (reference sequence). This CDR3 spans 12 amino acids. J gave up 7 bases and V 5 bases, and 3 bases lay outside the gene matches. The CDR3 coding sequence is TGTGCCAGCAGCCCACAGGGGGGTGGCTACACCTTC. Amino acids: CASSPQGGGYTF.

This clonotype was observed at least ten times. The chain has TRBV28 and TRBJ2-7; weak D call: TRBD1 (8 bases). Trimming stripped 6 bases from V and 1 base from J, with 16 bases between. Germline assignment: CDR1 MDHEN and CDR2 SYDVKM. CDR3 length equals 15 residues. The CDR3 DNA reads as TGTGCCAGCAGGCACCAGCGGGACAGGTCCTACGAGCAGTACTTC. This encodes CASRHQRDRSYEQYF.

The chain has TRBV5-1 and TRBJ1-5, with a tentative D call TRBD1 (6 bases). Germline-derived CDR1 and CDR2 are SGHRS and YFSETQ. The CDR3 sequence is 15 residues long. Trimming removed 4 bases at V and 7 bases at J, with 18 bases between. This CDR3 reads CASSPQPGATQPQHF. Here the CDR3 DNA reads TGCGCCAGCAGCCCCCAGCCGGGGGCGACGCAGCCCCAGCATTTT.

This clonotype was seen a few times. The V gene is TRBV6-1, the J gene TRBJ2-7; the D gene could be TRBD1 or TRBD2 (5 bases each). The ends were cut back, 11 bases at V and 9 bases at J, with 23 bases in the middle. Germline V lookup: CDR1 MNHNS, CDR2 SASEGT. The CDR3 is 13 amino acids. CDR3 sequence (DNA): TGTGCCTCCACCCCCGGGACCCAGTGGCGGCAGTACTTC. Amino acids: CASTPGTQWRQYF.

This clonotype came up a few times. This sequence joins TRBV12-3 or TRBV12-4 and TRBJ2-1, with D possibly being TRBD2 (6 bases). The V end lost 6 bases, the J end lost 4 bases, and 7 bases lay between the germline ends. The CDR3 spans 12 residues. Here the CDR3 reads CASRRGYNEQFF. Here the CDR3 DNA reads TGTGCCAGCAGACGGGGGTACAATGAGCAGTTCTTC.

The DNA for the CDR3 is TGTGCCAGCAGCCCGGGGACTAGTTTCAACAAGAAGCAGTACTTC. Its protein is CASSPGTSFNKKQYF. The chain joins TRBV7-2 to TRBJ2-7, with 8 nucleotides matching TRBD2. The CDR3 extends over 15 amino acids. J lost 8 bases, V lost 5 bases, and 14 bases had no gene match. The germline CDR1 and CDR2 sequences are SGHTA and FQGNSA.

The chain couples TRBV29-1 to TRBJ1-1; perhaps TRBD1 as D (6 bases). V lost 4 bases, J lost 0 bases, and 9 bases lay in between. The CDR3 is 13 residues long. CDR1 is SQVTM, CDR2 ANQGSEA, per germline. CDR3 protein: CSVAAGVNTEAFF. For the CDR3, the DNA is TGCAGCGTTGCTGCAGGGGTGAACACTGAAGCTTTCTTT.

This clonotype was seen a handful of times. The rearrangement links TRBV30 to TRBJ2-3; 9 bases map to TRBD1. Germline CDR1 GTSNPN, CDR2 SVGIG (reference sequence). The CDR3 consists of 16 residues. V gave up 2 bases and J gave up 3 bases; unmatched junction bases: 9. The DNA of the CDR3 is TGTGCCTGGAGTCCCTCTGGGACAGGGAGGACAGATACGCAGTATTTT. Protein: CAWSPSGTGRTDTQYF.

This clonotype turned up a few times. J is TRBJ1-2 and V is TRBV14; D may be TRBD1 (6 bases). CDR1 SGHDN and CDR2 FVKESK come from the germline V gene. The CDR3 is 16 amino acids. V was clipped by 4 bases and J by 3 bases, with 18 bases between them. CDR3 coding DNA: TGTGCCAGCAGCCCGCGGACAGTCCACAACCACTATGGCTACACCTTC. Its translation is CASSPRTVHNHYGYTF.

This clonotype has ten or more counts. This chain joins TRBV6-1 and TRBJ2-3, with D maybe TRBD2 (5 bases). CDR1 MNHNS and CDR2 SASEGT come from the germline V gene. This CDR3 is built from 12 residues. Trimming took 6 bases from V and 5 from J, leaving 9 bases between them. The CDR3: CASSPGGDTQYF. CDR3 in DNA: TGTGCCAGCAGCCCAGGAGGAGATACGCAGTATTTT.

This clonotype was picked up many times. The chain uses TRBV20-1 and TRBJ2-3; the match to TRBD2 covers 10 bases. V shed 1 base, J shed 6 bases, and the junction held 7 bases outside the gene matches. Germline V gene sequence: CDR1 DFQATT, CDR2 SNEGSKA (reference sequence). The length of the CDR3 is 15 residues. In nucleotides, the CDR3 is TGCAGTGCTAGAGCTTCTAGCGGGAGTAGGGATACGCAGTATTTT. Its protein product is CSARASSGSRDTQYF.

In its sample, this clonotype was seen a few times. The gene calls are TRBV15 and TRBJ1-1; no clear D gene. Looked up from germline, CDR1 is LNHNV and CDR2 is YYDKDF (reference sequence). With 5 bases removed from V and 3 bases from J, the gap between germline ends came to 7 bases. The CDR3 has 12 residues. This CDR3 reads CATSLLDTEAFF. For the CDR3, the DNA is TGTGCCACCAGCCTATTGGACACTGAAGCTTTCTTT. Using reference TRBV15 and TRBJ1-1 for the parts outside the CDR3, the full variable domain is DAMVIQNPRYQVTQFGKPVTLSCSQTLNHNVMYWYQQKSSQAPKLLFHYYDKDFNNEADTPDNFQSRRPNTSFCFLDIRSPGLGDTAMYLCATSLLDTEAFFGQGTRLTVV.

About this clonotype: Its ends do not fully match the called genes, so a read error is possible. This chain uses TRBV12-3 or TRBV12-4 with TRBJ2-2, with D possibly TRBD2 on 5 matching bases. CDR3 length: 14 residues. The CDR3 reads CASRLLTNTGELVF. DNA for the CDR3: TGTGCCAGCAGGTTATTAACGAACACCGGGGAGCTGGTTTTT.

Many counts were recorded for this clonotype. As DNA, the CDR3 is TGTGCCAGCAGTTTAGGAGCCGGGGGGGAGCTGTTTTTT. Translating it yields CASSLGAGGELFF. This sequence joins TRBV12-3 or TRBV12-4 and TRBJ2-2, with D unclear. The length of the CDR3 is 13 residues. Trimming pared 1 base from V and 8 bases from J, leaving 8 bases between.

A single count supports this clonotype. Since a much larger clone is just one base distant, this may be a read error. The chain has TRBV6-5 and TRBJ2-1; D possibly corresponds to TRBD2 (5 bases). Looked up from germline, CDR1 is MNHEY and CDR2 is SVGAGI. The CDR3 length is 14 residues. V was pared by 0 bases and J by 7 bases, with 10 bases between. The CDR3 DNA sequence: TGTGCCAGCAGTTACTCGGAACTAGATAATGAGCAGTTCTTC. Protein: CASSYSELDNEQFF.

Only a few counts were recorded for this clonotype. V and J are TRBV6-1 and TRBJ1-2; D remains ambiguous. The CDR3 spans 13 residues. V was cut by 6 bases and J by 8 bases, with 16 bases left in between. Germline V lookup: CDR1 MNHNS, CDR2 SASEGT. The CDR3 DNA follows: TGTGCCAGCAGAGTCCCGGGAATGGGGGGCTACACCTTC. Translation: CASRVPGMGGYTF.

This clonotype was observed many times. V usage is TRBV12-3 or TRBV12-4 and J usage is TRBJ1-5; D remains unclear. V gave up 3 bases and J gave up 3 bases, with 9 bases separating them. The CDR3 has 14 residues. CDR3 in amino acids: CASSLWGFNQPQHF. In nucleotides, the CDR3 is TGTGCCAGCAGTTTGTGGGGTTTCAATCAGCCCCAGCATTTT.

This sequence joins TRBV6-2 or TRBV6-3 and TRBJ2-7, with 7 bases aligning to TRBD2. CDR3 size: 14 residues. After removal of 5 bases from V and 5 bases from J, the junction contained 9 bases not matched to a gene. From germline, CDR1 is MNHEY and CDR2 SVGEGT. CDR3: CASSLKGGYDEQYF. The CDR3 DNA reads as TGTGCCAGCAGTCTCAAGGGAGGGTACGACGAGCAGTACTTC.

This clonotype occurred many times. The gene calls are TRBV7-2 and TRBJ1-1; TRBD1 matches at 10 bases. The V gene end was trimmed by 5 bases and the J gene end by 11 bases; junction bases not matched to a gene: 8. This CDR3 has 13 amino acids. From germline, CDR1 is SGHTA and CDR2 FQGNSA. CDR3 in amino acids: CASSAGQGGVAFF. CDR3 sequence (DNA): TGTGCCAGCAGCGCTGGACAGGGGGGAGTCGCTTTCTTT.

The chain employs TRBV6-5 and TRBJ2-7; no reliable D call. Germline V gene lookup returns CDR1 MNHEY and CDR2 SVGAGI. This CDR3 has 13 amino acids. Trimming stripped 4 bases from V and 6 bases from J, with 13 bases between. The DNA of the CDR3 is TGTGCCAGCAGTTCCAAGCCCACGGGCGAGCAGTACTTC. Translating it yields CASSSKPTGEQYF.

V is TRBV6-1 and J is TRBJ1-5; weak D call: TRBD1 (5 bases). The CDR3 covers 13 residues. The V and J ends lost 7 bases and 4 bases respectively, with 11 bases between them. Looked up from germline, CDR1 is MNHNS and CDR2 is SASEGT. The CDR3 coding sequence is TGTGCCAGCACCCACGGGGGGAATCAGCCCCAGCATTTT. Its protein product is CASTHGGNQPQHF.

This clonotype was detected only a few times. V and J are TRBV18 and TRBJ2-1; 11 positions agree with TRBD2. CDR1 KGHSH and CDR2 LQKENI come from the germline V gene. V lost 2 bases to trimming and J lost 15 bases; unmatched junction nucleotides: 6. CDR3 length: 13 amino acids. DNA for the CDR3: TGTGCCAGCTCACCAGTACTAGCGGGAGAGTCGTTCTTC. As protein: CASSPVLAGESFF. The full variable domain, its missing parts supplied by reference TRBV18 and TRBJ2-1, is NAGVMQNPRHLVRRRGQEARLRCSPMKGHSHVYWYRQLPEEGLKFMVYLQKENIIDESGMPKERFSAEFPKEGPSILRIQQVVRGDSAAYFCASSPVLAGESFFGPGTRLTVL.

This clonotype showed up just a few times. The J gene is TRBJ1-2, the V gene TRBV7-2, with D maybe TRBD1 (5 bases). Germline assignment: CDR1 SGHTA and CDR2 FQGNSA. Trimming took 2 bases from V and 3 from J, leaving 10 bases between them. This CDR3 is 14 amino acids long. CDR3 region: CASSLYEGDYGYTF. DNA for the CDR3: TGTGCCAGCAGCTTATATGAAGGGGACTATGGCTACACCTTC.

This clonotype was recorded many times. The V call is TRBV24-1, the J call TRBJ1-2; 12 bases agree with TRBD1. The trim removed 3 bases at V and 3 bases at J, leaving 1 base unmatched. CDR3 length: 15 amino acids. Looked up from germline, CDR1 is KGHDR and CDR2 is SFDVKD. Here the CDR3 reads CATSDGTGGDYGYTF. The DNA for the CDR3 is TGTGCCACCAGTGATGGGACAGGGGGCGACTATGGCTACACCTTC.

V and J are TRBV6-2 or TRBV6-3 and TRBJ1-6; D is ambiguous. The CDR3 is 14 residues long. Trimming shortened V by 3 bases and J by 6 bases, and 9 bases separated the two germline ends. Germline CDR1 and CDR2: MNHEY and SVGEGT. The CDR3 DNA sequence: TGTGCCAGCAGTTATTCGGGTACTAATTCACCCCTCCACTTT. Translating it yields CASSYSGTNSPLHF.

This clonotype was observed at least ten times. The CDR3 loop reads CASSVLGESGELFF. The DNA of the CDR3 is TGTGCCAGCAGTGTCCTGGGGGAGTCCGGGGAGCTGTTTTTT. The genes are TRBV2 and TRBJ2-2, with D perhaps being TRBD1 or TRBD2 (5 bases each). CDR3 length: 14 residues. Germline V gene lookup returns CDR1 SNHLY and CDR2 FYNNEI. Between the trimmed V and J ends, which lost 4 bases and 6 bases, there was a span of 12 bases. Together with reference TRBV2 and TRBJ2-2, the CDR3 gives the full variable domain: EPEVTQTPSHQVTQMGQEVILRCVPISNHLYFYWYRQILGQKVEFLVSFYNNEISEKSEIFDDQFSVERPDGSNFTLKIRSTKLEDSAMYFCASSVLGESGELFFGEGSRLTVL.

A few counts support this clonotype. The rearrangement joins TRBV20-1 to TRBJ2-3; TRBD2 agrees at 13 bases. With V trimmed by 3 bases and J by 2 bases, 5 bases remained unmatched. Germline CDR1 DFQATT, CDR2 SNEGSKA (reference sequence). This CDR3 has 16 residues. CDR3 amino acids: CSASGTSGTYTDTQYF. The CDR3 nucleotides read TGCAGTGCTAGCGGGACTAGCGGGACCTACACAGATACGCAGTATTTT.

This chain connects TRBV30 to TRBJ2-1; 10 bases match TRBD2. The CDR3 is 16 amino acids. Losses at the gene ends were 0 bases for V and 9 bases for J; bases not matched to a gene: 11. Looked up from germline, CDR1 is GTSNPN and CDR2 is SVGIG (reference sequence). The CDR3 region is CAWSVPWASGSSEQFF. The CDR3 region has the DNA TGTGCCTGGAGTGTGCCCTGGGCTAGCGGGAGTAGTGAGCAGTTCTTC. Full variable domain (remainder filled in from reference TRBV30 and TRBJ2-1): SQTIHQWPATLVQPVGSPLSLECTVEGTSNPNLYWYRQAAGRGLQLLFYSVGIGQISSEVPQNLSASRPQDRQFILSSKKLLLSDSGFYLCAWSVPWASGSSEQFFGPGTRLTVL.